A selection of T cell receptor beta chains follows, all from one sample in a study of identical twins. TCRdb reprocessed the 5' RACE reads via MiXCR and lists one record per CDR3 protein. The sample has approximately 230,000 distinct CDR3 sequences, around an eighth seen once. The specimen was memory (CD45RO+) T cells sorted from blood. Receptor source: a woman under 30 in good health. Each CDR3 is given with its conserved first and last residue. D genes are given only for firm matches. Rows may omit the clone size; those that give it use once, few, many or a size class.

V	J	D	size	DNA	CDR3
TRBV7-2	TRBJ2-7	TRBD2	few	TGTGCCAGCAGCTTAGAAGGCGGGAGATTCCACGAGCAGTACTTC	CASSLEGGRFHEQYF
TRBV27	TRBJ2-7	TRBD2	many	TGTGCCAGCAGCCCTAGCGGGAGGGGATACGAGCAGTACTTC	CASSPSGRGYEQYF
TRBV7-2	TRBJ2-7	TRBD1	.	TGTGCCAGCAGCCGGGACAGGGGGCGCGACGAGCAGTACTTC	CASSRDRGRDEQYF
TRBV12-3/TRBV12-4	TRBJ1-1	.	many	TGTGCCAGCAGTTTCTCGGACCTGGGTGGAGAAGCTTTCTTT	CASSFSDLGGEAFF
TRBV12-3/TRBV12-4	TRBJ2-2	TRBD2	many	TGTGCCAGCACCCTACTAGCGGGAGGGTATACGTTTTTT	CASTLLAGGYTFF
TRBV20-1	TRBJ1-3	.	many	TGCAGTGCTGGGAGAGAGGGGCACTCTGGAAACACCATATATTTT	CSAGREGHSGNTIYF
TRBV18	TRBJ2-5	TRBD2	few	TGTGCCAGCTCACCCGGACTAGCCCCAGAGACCCAGTACTTC	CASSPGLAPETQYF
TRBV19	TRBJ1-4	.	few	TGTGCCAGTAGGAACAGGCGGGGAACTAATGAAAAACTGTTTTTT	CASRNRRGTNEKLFF
TRBV5-6	TRBJ1-2	.	few	TGTGCCAGCAGCTACCGGGACGGACCTTATGGCTACACCTTC	CASSYRDGPYGYTF
TRBV10-3	TRBJ1-1	.	.	TGTGCCACTCGGGAGGGGACTGAAGCTTTCTTT	CATREGTEAFF
TRBV3-1	TRBJ1-2	.	few	TGTGCCACCTCGGGGGATTATGGTGGCTACACCTTC	CATSGDYGGYTF
TRBV6-5	TRBJ2-5	.	.	TGTGCCAGCGGTAGGGGCGGGGAGACCCAGTACTTC	CASGRGGETQYF
TRBV20-1	TRBJ2-1	.	few	TGCAGTGCTAGAGACGGGCGGGGGCCTAACAATGAGCAGTTCTTC	CSARDGRGPNNEQFF
TRBV20-1	TRBJ1-5	.	few	TGCAGTGCTAGAGAGCCAGGGGCCCAGCCCCAGCATTTT	CSAREPGAQPQHF
TRBV6-4	TRBJ2-3	TRBD1	many	TGTGCCAGCAGTCCGGGACAGGGGGGTTCGGATACGCAGTATTTT	CASSPGQGGSDTQYF
TRBV27	TRBJ2-1	.	few	TGTGCCAGCAGTTCCCAGGGGATTGGAGAGCAGTTCTTC	CASSSQGIGEQFF
TRBV27	TRBJ2-4	.	few	TGTGCCAGCAGTCCCCGAGGGGGGGGCGCAACCAAAAACATTCAGTACTTC	CASSPRGGGATKNIQYF
TRBV20-1	TRBJ2-5	.	.	TGCAGTGCCCACTCTAGCGTATCGTACCAAGAGACCCAGTACTTC	CSAHSSVSYQETQYF
TRBV20-1	TRBJ2-3	TRBD2	.	TGCAGTGCTGGGGGGGCAAGCGGGGGTGTCACAGATACGCAGTATTTT	CSAGGASGGVTDTQYF
TRBV20-1	TRBJ2-4	.	many	TGCAGTGCTATCCACTCCCAGGGGCTAGCCAAAAACATTCAGTACTTC	CSAIHSQGLAKNIQYF